Listed here are 28 T cell receptor beta chains from one sample, sequenced in a study of glioma-infiltrating T cells. TCR alpha and beta CDR3 regions were amplified from RNA using iRepertoire nested multiplex PCR. TCRdb fed the multiplex PCR reads into MiXCR, producing one record per CDR3 protein. This sample has roughly 350,000 distinct CDR3 sequences, with about 40% found just once. The sample was glioma tissue, nonneoplastic brain tissue, or PBMCs (not recorded which). These receptors all come from a human donor with low-grade glioma or glioblastoma, undergoing nonglioma brain surgery, or in good health (not recorded which).

This clonotype was seen ten or more times. V and J are TRBV6-1 and TRBJ2-3, with 12 bases identical to TRBD2. Germline loops: CDR1 MNHNS, CDR2 SASEGT. The CDR3 contains 15 residues. Germline trimming cut 6 bases from V and 6 bases from J; bases unmatched to any gene: 7. The CDR3 coding sequence is TGTGCCAGCAGGACTAGCGGGAGCCTGCTGGATACGCAGTATTTT. Protein sequence: CASRTSGSLLDTQYF.

The V and J genes are TRBV3-1 and TRBJ1-5; 7 bases align to TRBD1. Germline assignment: CDR1 LGHDT and CDR2 YNNKEL (reference sequence). With 4 bases clipped from V and 5 bases from J, the junction kept 5 bases outside the gene matches. This CDR3 contains 14 residues. The CDR3 sequence: CASSLGQADQPQHF. The CDR3 nucleotides are TGTGCCAGCAGCCTAGGACAGGCGGATCAGCCCCAGCATTTT.

This clonotype was counted between two and nine times. V usage is TRBV6-2 or TRBV6-3 and J usage is TRBJ2-1; 12 bases are shared with TRBD2. Losses at the gene ends were 6 bases for V and 1 base for J; bases not matched to a gene: 4. The CDR3 consists of 16 residues. Germline V gene sequence: CDR1 MNHEY, CDR2 SVGEGT. This chain's CDR3 is CASSSTSGSSYNEQFF. The CDR3 nucleotides are TGTGCCAGCAGCTCGACTAGCGGGAGTTCCTACAATGAGCAGTTCTTC.

The chain combines TRBV20-1 with TRBJ2-7; 8 bases match TRBD2. V was clipped by 0 bases and J by 5 bases; unmatched bases: 9. This CDR3 is built from 15 residues. The germline V gene has CDR1 DFQATT and CDR2 SNEGSKA (reference sequence). CDR3 amino acids: CSAREPSGSGDEQYF. The DNA for the CDR3 is TGCAGTGCTAGAGAACCGAGCGGGAGCGGAGACGAGCAGTACTTC.

This chain links TRBV7-9 with TRBJ1-2; D remains unclear. This CDR3 is 13 amino acids long. V shed 0 bases and J shed 6 bases, with 8 bases lying between them. CDR1 SEHNR and CDR2 FQNEAQ come from the germline V gene (reference sequence). The CDR3 nucleotides read TGTGCCAGCAGCTTAGCACCAGGTCATGGCTACACCTTC. Its protein is CASSLAPGHGYTF.

This clonotype appeared a few times. This chain links TRBV6-2 or TRBV6-3 with TRBJ2-5; TRBD1 matches at 10 bases. Per the germline V gene, CDR1 is MNHEY and CDR2 is SVGEGT. The trim removed 6 bases at V and 1 base at J, leaving 5 bases unmatched. The CDR3 extends over 15 amino acids. CDR3 region: CASRRDRGFQETQYF. The CDR3 bases are TGTGCCAGCAGGCGGGACAGGGGATTCCAAGAGACCCAGTACTTC.

About this clonotype itself: Here the CDR3 omits its conserved ending phenylalanine or tryptophan, so a read error is the likely source. No DNA is shown, since the ends of the CDR3 on it are uncertain; the CDR3 is the one TCRdb lists. This chain joins TRBV6-2 or TRBV6-3 and TRBJ2-7; TRBD1, the D gene given by the table, was not confirmed from the DNA. Germline V CDR1 and CDR2: MNHEY, SVGEGT. Ends included, the CDR3 has 16 residues. CDR3 sequence reads: CATRYSMRAGSYEQEG.

The chain combines TRBV28 with TRBJ2-1; D is possibly TRBD1 or TRBD2 (6 bases each). Germline V gene data show CDR1 as MDHEN and CDR2 as SYDVKM. Trimming left V 3 bases short and J 4 bases short, with 19 bases between. The CDR3 loop spans 17 amino acids. CDR3 in amino acids: CASSFPLGGRSYNEQFF. CDR3 bases: TGTGCCAGCAGTTTCCCTCTGGGGGGCCGCTCGTACAATGAGCAGTTCTTC. The whole variable domain, filled in from reference TRBV28 and TRBJ2-1, reads DVKVTQSSRYLVKRTGEKVFLECVQDMDHENMFWYRQDPGLGLRLIYFSYDVKMKEKGDIPEGYSVSREKKERFSLILESASTNQTSMYLCASSFPLGGRSYNEQFFGPGTRLTVL.

As to this clonotype: It may be a read error: a sequence one base away is much more abundant. This CDR3 is CASSPGTAAYNEQSF. In DNA form, the CDR3 reads TGTGCCAGCAGTCCCGGGACGGCTGCTTACAATGAGCAGTCCTTC. The genes are TRBV27 and TRBJ2-1, with D possibly called TRBD1 or TRBD2 (5 bases each). The germline V gene encodes CDR1 MNHEY and CDR2 SMNVEV (reference sequence). The CDR3 spans 15 residues.

In this sample, this clonotype turned up a few times. V usage is TRBV20-1 and J usage is TRBJ2-1, with 11 bases lining up with TRBD2. Unmatched junction bases numbered 17, after V lost 5 bases and J lost 8 bases. Germline V gives CDR1 DFQATT, CDR2 SNEGSKA (reference sequence). The CDR3 consists of 17 residues. The CDR3 loop reads CSAPIAGGPGWGDEQFF. The DNA for the CDR3 is TGCAGTGCTCCCATAGCGGGAGGGCCGGGATGGGGGGATGAGCAGTTCTTC.

The sample holds a few counts of this clonotype. The J gene is TRBJ2-1, the V gene TRBV7-2, with D maybe TRBD1 (5 bases). V lost 2 bases to trimming and J lost 7 bases, with 21 bases between them. From germline, CDR1 is SGHTA and CDR2 FQGNSA. The CDR3 is 17 amino acids. The CDR3 region has the DNA TGTGCCAGCAGCTTAAAGGGGCGGTCGAACCCTTTGAATGAGCAGTTCTTC. Protein sequence: CASSLKGRSNPLNEQFF.

The rearrangement uses TRBV5-6 and TRBJ2-5; D remains ambiguous. CDR3 length: 14 amino acids. Germline CDR1 SGHDT, CDR2 YYEEEE. Trimming removed 2 bases at V and 5 bases at J, with 13 bases between. CDR3 sequence reads: CASSLRYQRETQYF. The CDR3 nucleotides are TGTGCCAGCAGCTTACGATACCAGAGGGAGACCCAGTACTTC.

Comment on this clonotype: A much larger clone is a single base away; this may be a read error. V usage is TRBV27 and J usage is TRBJ2-5, with D possibly being TRBD1 (6 bases). The CDR3 spans 14 residues. Germline V gene lookup returns CDR1 MNHEY and CDR2 SMNVEV (reference sequence). The CDR3 loop is CAGSAGQSRETQYF. The DNA of the CDR3 is TGTGCCGGCAGTGCCGGACAGTCAAGAGAGACCCAGTACTTC.

Many counts were recorded for this clonotype. The chain carries TRBV27 and TRBJ2-7; 10 nucleotides line up with TRBD1. V was clipped by 1 base and J by 0 bases; unmatched bases: 3. CDR1 and CDR2 (germline): MNHEY, SMNVEV (reference sequence). The CDR3 runs to 16 residues. CDR3: CASSLWGQGTSYEQYF. The DNA of the CDR3 is TGTGCCAGCAGTTTATGGGGACAGGGGACCTCCTACGAGCAGTACTTC.

This clonotype has just one count. The chain couples TRBV10-3 to TRBJ1-3, with D perhaps matching TRBD1 (5 bases). Trimming removed 6 bases from V and 0 bases from J, with 12 bases in between. Germline V gives CDR1 ENHRY, CDR2 SYGVKD. CDR3 size: 15 residues. CDR3 sequence: CAIRATGTSGNTIYF. CDR3 coding DNA: TGTGCCATCAGAGCCACAGGCACCTCTGGAAACACCATATATTTT.

On this clonotype itself: It is likely a read error, because the conserved phenylalanine at the end of the CDR3 is missing. The chain has TRBV18 and TRBJ2-3; D remains ambiguous. Germline loops: CDR1 KGHSH, CDR2 LQKENI. CDR3 size: 15 residues. V dropped 3 bases and J dropped 1 base, with 11 bases sitting between them. As DNA, the CDR3 is TGTGCCAGCTCACCGCGTCCCTTGGGCACAGATACGCAGTATTCT. Translation gives CASSPRPLGTDTQYS.

Remarks on this clonotype: This may be a read error: a much more frequent sequence differs by one nucleotide. The chain employs TRBV28 and TRBJ2-1; tentative D call: TRBD1 (7 bases). This CDR3 is built from 14 residues. Germline CDR1 MDHEN, CDR2 SYDVKM. The chain's CDR3 is CASSPSGGNNKQFF. The CDR3 region has the DNA TGTGCCAGCAGTCCCTCAGGGGGGAACAATAAGCAGTTCTTC.

This clonotype was seen more than once but under ten times. The chain has TRBV20-1 and TRBJ1-4, with TRBD1 identical over 7 bases. The germline V gene encodes CDR1 DFQATT and CDR2 SNEGSKA (reference sequence). The CDR3 runs to 11 residues. In DNA, the CDR3 is TGCAGCGGGGGACAGCCTGAAAAACTGTTTTTT. Translated, it gives CSGGQPEKLFF.

Notes on this clonotype: This may stem from a read error, because a much larger clone lies one nucleotide away. The chain recombines TRBV20-1 with TRBJ1-1; D gene ambiguous. V dropped 2 bases and J dropped 5 bases, with 21 bases sitting between them. CDR3 size: 16 residues. In germline, CDR1 is DFQATT, CDR2 SNEGSKA (reference sequence). The CDR3 spells CSARRWNLLTRTEAFF. The CDR3 region has the DNA TGCAGTGCTAGAAGGTGGAATTTACTTACCAGAACTGAAGCTTTCTTT.

The chain links TRBV28 to TRBJ2-1; no clear D gene. V was trimmed by 3 bases and J by 3 bases, leaving 12 bases between them. Germline V gene lookup returns CDR1 MDHEN and CDR2 SYDVKM. The CDR3 totals 15 residues. CDR3 in DNA: TGTGCCAGCAGTTTTGTACTACCTCTCTACAATGAGCAGTTCTTC. It encodes CASSFVLPLYNEQFF.

This chain uses TRBV4-2 with TRBJ2-7; D is possibly TRBD2 (5 bases). CDR1 and CDR2 from the germline V gene are LGHNA and YNFKEQ. V lost 4 bases to trimming and J lost 2 bases, with 12 bases between them. This CDR3 contains 14 residues. This CDR3 is CASSRISGTYEQYF. CDR3 DNA sequence: TGTGCCAGCAGCCGAATCTCGGGAACCTACGAGCAGTACTTC.

On this clonotype: A much larger clone lies a single base off, so this may be a read error. The rearrangement uses TRBV28 and TRBJ2-7, with TRBD1 matching over 7 bases. This CDR3 contains 13 residues. CDR1 is MDHEN and CDR2 is SYDVKM in the germline V gene. CDR3 residues: CASVPGTAYGQYF. CDR3 in DNA: TGTGCCAGCGTTCCCGGGACAGCTTACGGGCAGTACTTC.

The chain links TRBV6-2 or TRBV6-3 to TRBJ2-3, with 9 nucleotides matching TRBD2. Trimming cost V 8 bases and J 1 base; bases outside gene matches: 10. The CDR3 runs 16 residues. Germline CDR1 MNHEY, CDR2 SVGEGT. CDR3 loop: CASGVSTSGRTDTQYF. The CDR3 DNA follows: TGTGCCAGCGGTGTCTCGACTAGCGGACGCACAGATACGCAGTATTTT.

As for this clonotype: This may be a read error: a much more frequent sequence differs by one nucleotide. The rearrangement links TRBV6-1 to TRBJ2-2; D is unclear. The V gene's germline CDR1 is MNHNS and CDR2 SASEGT. There are 15 residues in the CDR3. The germline V and J ends were trimmed by 6 bases and 5 bases, with 16 bases remaining between them. In DNA form, the CDR3 reads TGTGCCAGCAGCCTGAATATGGGGAATACCGGGGAGCTGTTTTTT. The encoded protein is CASSLNMGNTGELFF.

This clonotype was found a few times. V usage is TRBV18 and J usage is TRBJ1-1, with 9 bases identical to TRBD1. CDR3 length: 15 residues. The germline gives CDR1 KGHSH, CDR2 LQKENI. Trimming at V came to 0 bases and at J to 4 bases, leaving 3 bases not matched to a gene. CDR3 in amino acids: CASSPPGQGGTEAFF. The CDR3 DNA is TGTGCCAGCTCACCACCGGGACAGGGAGGCACTGAAGCTTTCTTT. Complete variable domain (other parts from reference TRBV18 and TRBJ1-1): NAGVMQNPRHLVRRRGQEARLRCSPMKGHSHVYWYRQLPEEGLKFMVYLQKENIIDESGMPKERFSAEFPKEGPSILRIQQVVRGDSAAYFCASSPPGQGGTEAFFGQGTRLTVV.

This sequence joins TRBV7-9 and TRBJ1-1, with 9 bases matching TRBD1. This CDR3 is 15 amino acids long. CDR1 is SEHNR and CDR2 is FQNEAQ in the germline V gene (reference sequence). V lost 2 bases to trimming and J lost 5 bases; unmatched junction nucleotides: 6. DNA for the CDR3: TGTGCCAGCAGCTTACCGGACAGGGGAGGGACTGAAGCTTTCTTT. Amino acid sequence: CASSLPDRGGTEAFF. The full variable domain, in which reference TRBV7-9 and TRBJ1-1 provide the parts outside the CDR3, is DTGVSQNPRHKITKRGQNVTFRCDPISEHNRLYWYRQTLGQGPEFLTYFQNEAQLEKSRLLSDRFSAERPKGSFSTLEIQRTEQGDSAMYLCASSLPDRGGTEAFFGQGTRLTVV.

With regard to this clonotype: This could be a read error, since a much larger clone is one nucleotide away. No conserved phenylalanine or tryptophan ends this CDR3, so it is likely a read error. The chain joins TRBV6-6 to TRBJ1-2, with unresolved D. The CDR3 is 15 amino acids. Per germline, CDR1 MNHNY and CDR2 SVGAGI (reference sequence). The V end was cut by 0 bases, the J end by 0 bases, with 8 bases between. This chain's CDR3 is CASSYSPQTNYGYTL. In DNA form, the CDR3 reads TGTGCCAGCAGTTACTCCCCCCAAACTAACTATGGCTACACCCTC.

This sequence joins TRBV20-1 and TRBJ2-1; D remains unclear. Near its end, the DNA agrees better with TRBJ2-7, so the J call may be wrong. This CDR3 is 13 amino acids long. CDR1 is DFQATT, CDR2 SNEGSKA, per germline (reference sequence). CDR3 protein: CSAAQMTTYEQYF. Written as DNA, the CDR3 is TGCAGTGCAGCACAGATGACCACCTACGAGCAGTACTTC.